The entry below gives a single T cell receptor beta chain sequence along with its context. Germline V CDR1 and CDR2: MNHNS, SASEGT. V was pared by 6 bases and J by 1 base, with 8 bases of the junction left unmatched. The CDR3 has 15 amino acids. The data stem from a study of radiotherapy plus CTLA-4 blockade in lung cancer. Profiling relied on immunoSEQ multiplex PCR, and the TCRdb table lists in-frame clones only, not all of them. The data contain about 91,000 clones, 72% of them singletons. This receptor was obtained from a human donor with non-small cell lung cancer that progressed on radiotherapy plus ipilimumab. V gene TRBV6-1 combines with J gene TRBJ2-5; TRBD1 matches 7 bases. Sample: peripheral blood, taken from a patient treated with radiotherapy plus ipilimumab. The CDR3 loop is CASSLQTGPQETQYF. The CDR3 DNA is TGTGCCAGCAGCCTTCAGACAGGGCCCCAAGAGACCCAGTACTTC.